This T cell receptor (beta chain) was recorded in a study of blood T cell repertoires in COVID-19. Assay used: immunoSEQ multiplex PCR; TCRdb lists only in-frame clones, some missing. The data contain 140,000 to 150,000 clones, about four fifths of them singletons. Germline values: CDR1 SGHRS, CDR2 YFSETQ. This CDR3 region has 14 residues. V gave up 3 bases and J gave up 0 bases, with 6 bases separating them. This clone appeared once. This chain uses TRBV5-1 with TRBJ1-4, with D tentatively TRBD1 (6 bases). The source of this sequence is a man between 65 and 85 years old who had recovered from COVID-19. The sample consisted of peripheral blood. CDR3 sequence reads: CASSWTATNEKLFF. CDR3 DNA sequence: TGCGCCAGCAGCTGGACAGCAACTAATGAAAAACTGTTTTTT.